A single sample is the source of the 16 T cell receptor beta chains below, sequenced in a study of blood T cell repertoires in COVID-19. Produced via immunoSEQ multiplex PCR; TCRdb's table is partial and in-frame only. The sample has around 300,000 clones, approximately 85% seen once. The sequencing input was peripheral blood. The receptor set was obtained from a woman in her seventies with acute or convalescent COVID-19.

V usage is TRBV5-1 and J usage is TRBJ1-4; the match to TRBD1 covers 7 bases. Germline CDR1 is SGHRS and CDR2 is YFSETQ. Germline trimming cut 1 base from V and 6 bases from J; bases unmatched to any gene: 3. This CDR3 is 14 amino acids long. CDR3 in amino acids: CASSLRDSHEKLFF. DNA for the CDR3: TGCGCCAGCAGCTTGAGGGACAGCCATGAAAAACTGTTTTTT.

V usage is TRBV5-1 and J usage is TRBJ2-1, with 9 bases matching TRBD2. The trim removed 4 bases at V and 0 bases at J, leaving 5 bases unmatched. Per germline, CDR1 SGHRS and CDR2 YFSETQ. CDR3 length equals 16 residues. The CDR3 here is CASSPIAGVSYNEQFF. CDR3 DNA sequence: TGCGCCAGCAGCCCGATAGCGGGGGTCTCCTACAATGAGCAGTTCTTC.

The V call is TRBV5-4, the J call TRBJ1-2; no clear D. Trimming left V 4 bases short and J 7 bases short, with 23 bases between. Germline CDR1 is SGHNT and CDR2 is YYREEE (reference sequence). CDR3 length: 16 amino acids. CDR3 residues: CASSHPGQIQFGGYTF. As DNA, the CDR3 is TGTGCCAGCAGCCACCCAGGTCAGATTCAATTTGGTGGCTACACCTTC.

The chain is built from TRBV5-4 and TRBJ2-5, with D perhaps matching TRBD2 (6 bases). CDR3 length: 16 residues. Per the germline V gene, CDR1 is SGHNT and CDR2 is YYREEE (reference sequence). V was shortened by 0 bases and J by 2 bases, with 14 bases between the two germline ends. In nucleotides, the CDR3 is TGTGCCAGCAGCTTGGGGGGCGTCGGGGGACAAGAGACCCAGTACTTC. This encodes CASSLGGVGGQETQYF.

The V gene is TRBV10-2, the J gene TRBJ2-7, with TRBD1 identical over 8 bases. Germline-derived CDR1 and CDR2 are WSHSY and SAAADI. The junction had 12 bases not matched to a gene; V was cut back by 4 bases and J by 7 bases. The CDR3 loop spans 15 amino acids. CDR3 amino acids: CASSASGQGAEEQYF. CDR3 coding DNA: TGCGCCAGCAGTGCAAGCGGCCAGGGGGCAGAGGAGCAGTACTTC.

The chain links TRBV6-5 to TRBJ2-1; a weak D match, TRBD1 (5 bases). Trimming stripped 7 bases from V and 2 bases from J, with 9 bases between. This CDR3 comprises 13 residues. Germline CDR1 MNHEY, CDR2 SVGAGI. CDR3 loop: CASIPGTYNEQFF. CDR3 coding DNA: TGTGCCAGCATTCCAGGGACCTACAATGAGCAGTTCTTC.

This clone was counted a few times. The chain links TRBV5-1 to TRBJ1-2, with a tentative D call TRBD1 (5 bases). CDR3 length: 13 residues. In germline, CDR1 is SGHRS, CDR2 YFSETQ. V lost 1 base to trimming and J lost 8 bases, with 12 bases between them. DNA for the CDR3: TGCGCCAGCAGCTTGTCCAGGGCGGCGGGCTACACCTTC. It translates to CASSLSRAAGYTF.

This clone has a handful of counts. The same CDR3 can be traced to other DNA sequences in this sample. The chain has TRBV19 and TRBJ1-1; D not resolved. Germline V gives CDR1 LNHDA, CDR2 SQIVND (reference sequence). The CDR3 is made up of 13 amino acids. V gave up 5 bases and J gave up 1 base, with 8 bases separating them. The CDR3 coding sequence is TGTGCCAGTAGTGGTCGGGGGAACACTGAAGCTTTCTTT. Its translation: CASSGRGNTEAFF.

The genes are TRBV6-5 and TRBJ1-1, with TRBD1 as a possible D gene (5 bases). The CDR3 contains 13 residues. The germline V and J ends were trimmed by 1 base and 4 bases, with 7 bases remaining between them. Germline V lookup: CDR1 MNHEY, CDR2 SVGAGI. The DNA of the CDR3 is TGTGCCAGCAGTTACTTCCAGGGCACTGAAGCTTTCTTT. It translates to CASSYFQGTEAFF.

Remarks on this clone: Other DNA sequences from this sample encode an identical CDR3 as well. Here the CDR3 DNA reads TGCGCCAGCAGCTTGGTGCCAGGGAACACTGAAGCTTTCTTT. Translating it yields CASSLVPGNTEAFF. V usage is TRBV5-1 and J usage is TRBJ1-1; D uncertain. V was clipped by 0 bases and J by 1 base, with 7 bases between them. Germline CDR1 and CDR2: SGHRS and YFSETQ. The CDR3 has 14 residues.

The CDR3 DNA sequence: TGCGCCAGCAGCTGGGACGGGACAGCCGGCTACACCTTC. This sequence encodes CASSWDGTAGYTF. The chain combines TRBV5-1 with TRBJ1-2; 7 positions match TRBD1. The CDR3 is 13 residues long. Germline V gene sequence: CDR1 SGHRS, CDR2 YFSETQ. J lost 8 bases, V lost 3 bases, and 7 bases had no gene match.

This rearrangement joins TRBV6-5 to TRBJ1-3; perhaps TRBD1 as D (6 bases). The CDR3 consists of 15 residues. V lost 2 bases, J lost 0 bases, and 8 bases lay in between. Germline values: CDR1 MNHEY, CDR2 SVGAGI. This CDR3 is CASSYRGSSGNTIYF. In nucleotides, the CDR3 is TGTGCCAGCAGTTACAGGGGGAGCTCTGGAAACACCATATATTTT.

This sequence joins TRBV9 and TRBJ2-7; unclear D gene. Germline CDR1 SGDLS, CDR2 YYNGEE. V lost 0 bases and J 3 bases, leaving 10 bases between the germline ends. The CDR3 runs to 14 residues. The CDR3 DNA reads TGTGCCAGCAGCGTAGATACAGTAGGCTACGAGCAGTACTTC. Residues: CASSVDTVGYEQYF. Full variable domain (remainder filled in from reference TRBV9 and TRBJ2-7): DSGVTQTPKHLITATGQRVTLRCSPRSGDLSVYWYQQSLDQGLQFLIQYYNGEERAKGNILERFSAQQFPDLHSELNLSSLELGDSALYFCASSVDTVGYEQYFGPGTRLTVT.

The chain couples TRBV6-1 to TRBJ2-5; possible D gene TRBD1, 6 bases. Deletions cut 2 bases from V and 5 bases from J, with 15 bases between. Germline CDR1 reads MNHNS; CDR2 reads SASEGT. The CDR3 consists of 15 residues. The CDR3 DNA sequence: TGTGCCAGCAGTGAACAGCAGGGGCTGGGGGAGACCCAGTACTTC. Translated, it gives CASSEQQGLGETQYF.

The chain uses TRBV5-1 and TRBJ2-7; TRBD1 matches at 10 bases. CDR1 is SGHRS, CDR2 YFSETQ, per germline. The length of the CDR3 is 15 residues. Trimming took 3 bases from V and 6 from J; bases not matched to a gene: 9. DNA for the CDR3: TGCGCCAGCAGCTCTCCCGGGACAGGGGCAGTCGAGCAGTACTTC. Translation: CASSSPGTGAVEQYF.

The chain carries TRBV6-5 and TRBJ2-7; 7 bases match TRBD1. The CDR3 contains 13 residues. Germline assignment: CDR1 MNHEY and CDR2 SVGAGI. After removal of 6 bases from V and 5 bases from J, the junction contained 7 bases not matched to a gene. The CDR3 spells CASSRQGFHEQYF. The CDR3, as DNA: TGTGCCAGCAGCCGACAGGGCTTCCACGAGCAGTACTTC.